This is a list of T cell receptor beta chains from one sample in a study of T cell clones after liver transplantation. Clones were sequenced by immunoSEQ multiplex PCR, and TCRdb holds only the in-frame ones, with some missing. The top ten clones hold less than 0.6% of a sample with tens of thousands of clones, roughly 85% of them seen once. The source material was CD4+ T cells from blood, sampled approximately 3.5 years after liver transplant. The receptor set was obtained from a human patient who received a liver transplant. Some of these T cells may belong to the graft donor. The CDR3 runs from the conserved cysteine through the conserved F or W. The order of the fields is V gene, D gene, clone size, J gene, CDR3 DNA, CDR3 protein. The D gene is left open where the match is weak. Clone sizes are given selectively: once, few, many, or a class where the clone is expanded.

TRBV30	NA	NA	TRBJ1-2	TGTGCCTGGAGTAGCGAGCTTAACTATGGCTACACCTTC	CAWSSELNYGYTF
TRBV7-2	NA	NA	TRBJ2-1	TGTGCCAGCAGCTTAGGGGGCGGTTACCTTTCCTACAATGAGCAGTTCTTC	CASSLGGGYLSYNEQFF
TRBV28	NA	NA	TRBJ2-7	TGTGCCAGCAGTTTATTCGCGGGGAACGAGCAGTACTTC	CASSLFAGNEQYF
TRBV2	NA	NA	TRBJ1-1	TGTGCCAGGTACTCCGGGGTGAACACTGAAGCTTTCTTT	CARYSGVNTEAFF
TRBV19	TRBD1	once	TRBJ1-1	TGTGCCAGTAGTCCCTCGGGACAGGGCGGTGAAGCTTTCTTT	CASSPSGQGGEAFF
TRBV2	NA	once	TRBJ2-3	TGTGCCAGCAGTGAAGAGTTGCTGGCAGGGGGCACAGATACGCAGTATTTT	CASSEELLAGGTDTQYF
TRBV4-1	NA	once	TRBJ2-2	TGCGCCAGCAGCCAAGATCTTACGGGCGGGGAGCTGTTTTTT	CASSQDLTGGELFF
TRBV10-2	TRBD2	NA	TRBJ2-3	TGCGCCAGCAGATCAGCGGGAGAACGAGATACGCAGTATTTT	CASRSAGERDTQYF
TRBV4-2	NA	NA	TRBJ2-6	TGTGCCAGCCGGTTCGTATACTCCAACTCGGGCTCTGGGGCCAACGTCCTGACTTTC	CASRFVYSNSGSGANVLTF
TRBV5-1	TRBD1	NA	TRBJ2-7	TGCGCCAGCAGCCAGGACAGGGCTGGCTACGAGCAGTACTTC	CASSQDRAGYEQYF
TRBV6-5	TRBD1	NA	TRBJ1-2	TGTGCCAGCAGTACGGGACAGGGATACTATGGCTACACCTTC	CASSTGQGYYGYTF
TRBV5-4	NA	NA	TRBJ2-7	TGTGCCAGCAGCTTATCTAGCTCCGAGCAGTACTTC	CASSLSSSEQYF
TRBV9	NA	NA	TRBJ2-5	TGTGCCAGCAGCGTATCCCTGACCCAAGAGACCCAGTACTTC	CASSVSLTQETQYF
TRBV2	TRBD1	NA	TRBJ2-5	TGTGCCAGCAGTGTGTACGGACAGGGGGGAGAGACCCAGTACTTC	CASSVYGQGGETQYF
TRBV27	TRBD2	NA	TRBJ2-5	TGTGCCAGCAGTCCAGCAACGGCGGGAGTCAGGGAGACCCAGTACTTC	CASSPATAGVRETQYF
TRBV28	TRBD2	NA	TRBJ2-1	TGTGCCAGCAGTTTGACTAGCGGACATTCTGGTGAGCAGTTCTTC	CASSLTSGHSGEQFF
TRBV5-1	NA	NA	TRBJ1-2	TGCGCCAGCAGCTTGGGGCATCAGGGAGACTATGGCTACACCTTC	CASSLGHQGDYGYTF
TRBV5-1	TRBD2	NA	TRBJ2-7	TGCGCCAGCAGCTCGGGACTACACCTCTCCTACGAGCAGTACTTC	CASSSGLHLSYEQYF
TRBV7-9	NA	once	TRBJ2-7	TGTGCCAGCAGCTTGATGGGCAGCAACTCCTACGAGCAGTACTTC	CASSLMGSNSYEQYF
TRBV7-2	TRBD1	NA	TRBJ1-5	TGTGCCAGCAGCCCTCGGACAGGGGATCAGCCCCAGCATTTT	CASSPRTGDQPQHF
TRBV7-2	NA	NA	TRBJ2-3	TGTGCCAGCAGCTTAAATGGGAGGATGACGCAGTATTTT	CASSLNGRMTQYF
TRBV4-3	NA	once	TRBJ2-6	TGCGCCAGCAGCCCACGGGGGGCTACCACTGGGGCCAACGTCCTGACTTTC	CASSPRGATTGANVLTF
TRBV9	NA	NA	TRBJ2-3	TGTGCCAGCAGCGTAGCTACCGCTAGACGGGATACGCAGTATTTT	CASSVATARRDTQYF
TRBV7-9	NA	once	TRBJ2-3	TGTGCCAGCAGCTTAGACAGGGGCACAGATACGCAGTATTTT	CASSLDRGTDTQYF
TRBV9	NA	NA	TRBJ1-1	TGTGCCAGCAGCGTATACGACAGCATGAACACTGAAGCTTTCTTT	CASSVYDSMNTEAFF
TRBV6-5	NA	NA	TRBJ1-2	TGTGCCAGCAGTTACGAGGCAGGGTGGGATGGCTACACCTTC	CASSYEAGWDGYTF
TRBV28	TRBD1	once	TRBJ1-1	TGTGCCACCCTGGGACAGGGAGTCAGGGCTGAAGCTTTCTTT	CATLGQGVRAEAFF
TRBV19	TRBD1	once	TRBJ1-2	TGTGCCAGTAGTCCAAGATCGACCAGGGGGCAAACTGGCTACACCTTC	CASSPRSTRGQTGYTF
TRBV6-5	NA	NA	TRBJ2-6	TGTGCCAGCAGTAAGGGCCTGGGGGGGGCCAACGTCCTGACTTTC	CASSKGLGGANVLTF
TRBV5-1	NA	NA	TRBJ1-1	TGCGCCAGCCGGATCCAGTTGAACACTGAAGCTTTCTTT	CASRIQLNTEAFF
TRBV6-5	NA	once	TRBJ2-7	TGTGCCAGCAGTTACTCCACCGCAGGGGGGGGCTACGAGCAGTACTTC	CASSYSTAGGGYEQYF
TRBV6-1	NA	once	TRBJ1-1	TGTGCCAGCAGTGAAGCTGACTCTTTCTTT	CASSEADSFF
TRBV18	TRBD2	NA	TRBJ2-7	TGTGCCAGCTCACCCCTAGCGGGAGTGAGCGAGCAGTACTTC	CASSPLAGVSEQYF
TRBV28	NA	once	TRBJ2-7	TGTGCCAGCAGAAGGCAGACTTACGAGCAGTACTTC	CASRRQTYEQYF
TRBV10-3	TRBD1	NA	TRBJ2-7	TGTGCCATCAGTGAGTCGAAGGGGGCCGGCTACGAGCAGTACTTC	CAISESKGAGYEQYF
TRBV30	NA	few	TRBJ2-4	TGTGCCTGGGCAGGAGGGGACATTCAGTACTTC	CAWAGGDIQYF
TRBV4-1	NA	NA	TRBJ1-5	TGCGCCAGCAGCTCCGGAAGGGCAAGGGAACGGAGTTGGAATCAGCCCCAGCATTTT	CASSSGRARERSWNQPQHF
TRBV9	TRBD2	NA	TRBJ2-1	TGTGCCAGCAGCGTTCTGACTAGCGGGAATTACAATGAGCAGTTCTTC	CASSVLTSGNYNEQFF
TRBV6-6	NA	NA	TRBJ2-7	TGTGCCAGCCGAGGGCCCGGGAGCGAGCGCTACGAGCAGTACTTC	CASRGPGSERYEQYF
TRBV7-8	NA	few	TRBJ2-7	TGTGCCAGCAGCTTAGACCTACAGCGCGAGCAGTACTTC	CASSLDLQREQYF
TRBV5-1	NA	NA	TRBJ2-2	TGCGCCAGCAGCAAGGGACTCTCAACGACCCCCACCGGGGAGCTGTTTTTT	CASSKGLSTTPTGELFF
TRBV11-3	TRBD2	NA	TRBJ2-3	TGTGCCAGCAGCTTAAGAGCGGGATCCCCCTCCGATACGCAGTATTTT	CASSLRAGSPSDTQYF
TRBV7-8	NA	NA	TRBJ2-1	TGTGCCAGCAGCTTAGTAGGGACTTGGGGGGACAGATACAATGAGCAGTTCTTC	CASSLVGTWGDRYNEQFF
TRBV4-3	NA	NA	TRBJ2-7	TGCGCCAGCAGCCGAGACGCTCAATTTACCGAGCAGTACTTC	CASSRDAQFTEQYF
TRBV7-8	TRBD1	many	TRBJ1-1	TGTGCCAGCAGCTTAGACAGGGGGCCAGCTTTCTTT	CASSLDRGPAFF
TRBV5-4	NA	NA	TRBJ1-2	TGTGCCAGCAGCTCTAGGGGGGGCGAGAACTATGGCTACACCTTC	CASSSRGGENYGYTF
TRBV7-8	NA	NA	TRBJ2-5	TGTGCCAGCCTACCGGGCAGGACACAAGAGACCCAGTACTTC	CASLPGRTQETQYF
TRBV4-3	TRBD1	NA	TRBJ1-1	TGCGCCAGCAGCCAACCCGACAGGGGTACTGAAGCTTTCTTT	CASSQPDRGTEAFF
TRBV7-8	NA	NA	TRBJ2-1	TGTGCCAGCAGCCAGACCCGGGGAGAGCAGTTCTTC	CASSQTRGEQFF
TRBV5-5	TRBD2	NA	TRBJ2-7	TGTGCCAGCAGCTTAGCGGGGCCCAATAAGCAGTACTTC	CASSLAGPNKQYF
TRBV19	NA	NA	TRBJ1-4	TGTGCCAGTATGAACCAGGCTGGGGATGGAGGACTGTTTTTT	CASMNQAGDGGLFF
TRBV30	NA	NA	TRBJ1-1	TGTGCCTGGAGTTACCAGGGGATAGGTGAAGCTTTCTTT	CAWSYQGIGEAFF
TRBV7-2	NA	NA	TRBJ1-2	TGTGCCAGCAGCTTAGCACAGGTCTATGGCTACACCTTC	CASSLAQVYGYTF
TRBV18	TRBD1	NA	TRBJ1-2	TGTGCCAGCTCACCACCCGGGACAGGACCCTATGGCTACACCTTC	CASSPPGTGPYGYTF
TRBV5-1	NA	NA	TRBJ1-1	TGCGCCAGCAGCTCCCTCGTCTCTGAAGCTTTCTTT	CASSSLVSEAFF
TRBV6-6	TRBD1	NA	TRBJ1-1	TGTGCCAGCAGTGGGGGACAGGGGGGTGAAGCTTTCTTT	CASSGGQGGEAFF
TRBV7-2	NA	few	TRBJ2-3	TGTGCCAGCAGCTTAGCGGGACCCACAGATACGCAGTATTTT	CASSLAGPTDTQYF
TRBV5-1	NA	NA	TRBJ2-2	TGCGCCAGCAGCTCCAGGGGCGCCGGGGAGCTGTTTTTT	CASSSRGAGELFF
TRBV29-1	TRBD1	NA	TRBJ1-2	TGCAGCGTTCGGGACAGGGAGCACTATGGCTACACCTTC	CSVRDREHYGYTF
TRBV11-2	TRBD1	NA	TRBJ1-2	TGTGCCAGCAGCATTGGACAGGGGGCCTATGGCTACACCTTC	CASSIGQGAYGYTF